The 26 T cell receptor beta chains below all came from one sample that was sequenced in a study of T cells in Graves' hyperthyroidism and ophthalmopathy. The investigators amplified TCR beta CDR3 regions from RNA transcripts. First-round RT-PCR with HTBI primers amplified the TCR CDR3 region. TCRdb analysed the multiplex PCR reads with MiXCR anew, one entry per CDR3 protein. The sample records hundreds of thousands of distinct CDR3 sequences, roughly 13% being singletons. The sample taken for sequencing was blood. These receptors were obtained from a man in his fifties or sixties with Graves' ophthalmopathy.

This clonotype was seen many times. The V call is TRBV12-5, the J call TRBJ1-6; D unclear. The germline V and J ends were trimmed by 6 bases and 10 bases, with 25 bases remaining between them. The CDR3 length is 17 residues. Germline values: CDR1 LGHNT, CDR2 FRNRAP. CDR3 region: CASGPTGTQGVGSPLHF. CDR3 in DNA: TGTGCTAGTGGCCCCACGGGCACGCAAGGTGTTGGGTCACCCCTCCACTTT.

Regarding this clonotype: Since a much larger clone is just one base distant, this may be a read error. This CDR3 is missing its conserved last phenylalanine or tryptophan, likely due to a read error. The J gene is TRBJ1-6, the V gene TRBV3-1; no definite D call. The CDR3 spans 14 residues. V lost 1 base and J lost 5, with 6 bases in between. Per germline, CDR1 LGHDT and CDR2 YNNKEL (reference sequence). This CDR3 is CASSQVRNNSPLHY. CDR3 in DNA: TGTGCCAGCAGCCAAGTCCGGAATAATTCACCCCTCCACTAT.

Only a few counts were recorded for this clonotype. The CDR3 DNA follows: TGTGCCAGTAGTATGGCCAGAGTGAACACCGGGGAGCTGTTTTTT. Translation gives CASSMARVNTGELFF. This chain joins TRBV19 and TRBJ2-2; no clear D. In germline, CDR1 is LNHDA, CDR2 SQIVND (reference sequence). The CDR3 loop spans 15 amino acids. V gave up 3 bases and J gave up 1 base, with 9 bases separating them. Using reference TRBV19 and TRBJ2-2 for the parts outside the CDR3, the full variable domain is DGGITQSPKYLFRKEGQNVTLSCEQNLNHDAMYWYRQDPGQGLRLIYYSQIVNDFQKGDIAEGYSVSREKKESFPLTVTSAQKNPTAFYLCASSMARVNTGELFFGEGSRLTVL.

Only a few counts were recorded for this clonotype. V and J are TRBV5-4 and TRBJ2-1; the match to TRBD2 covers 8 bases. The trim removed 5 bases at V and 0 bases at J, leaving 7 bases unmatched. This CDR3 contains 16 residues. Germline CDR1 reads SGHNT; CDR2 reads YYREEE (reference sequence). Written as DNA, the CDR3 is TGTGCCAGCAGACCCTTAGCGGGGAACTCCTACAATGAGCAGTTCTTC. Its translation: CASRPLAGNSYNEQFF.

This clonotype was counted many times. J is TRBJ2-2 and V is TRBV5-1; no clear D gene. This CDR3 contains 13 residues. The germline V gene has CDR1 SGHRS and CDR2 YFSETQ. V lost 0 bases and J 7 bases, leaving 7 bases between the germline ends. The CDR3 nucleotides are TGCGCCAGCAGCTTGGTTCGAAGCGGGGAGCTGTTTTTT. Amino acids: CASSLVRSGELFF. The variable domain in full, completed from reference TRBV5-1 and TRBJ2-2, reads KAGVTQTPRYLIKTRGQQVTLSCSPISGHRSVSWYQQTPGQGLQFLFEYFSETQRNKGNFPGRFSGRQFSNSRSEMNVSTLELGDSALYLCASSLVRSGELFFGEGSRLTVL.

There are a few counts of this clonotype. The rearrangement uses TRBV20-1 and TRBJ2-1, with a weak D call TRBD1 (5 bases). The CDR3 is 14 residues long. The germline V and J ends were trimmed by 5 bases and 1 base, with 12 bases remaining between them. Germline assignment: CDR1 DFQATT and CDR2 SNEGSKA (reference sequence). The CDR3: CSASRQGSYNEQFF. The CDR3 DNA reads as TGCAGTGCTTCCAGGCAGGGTTCCTACAATGAGCAGTTCTTC.

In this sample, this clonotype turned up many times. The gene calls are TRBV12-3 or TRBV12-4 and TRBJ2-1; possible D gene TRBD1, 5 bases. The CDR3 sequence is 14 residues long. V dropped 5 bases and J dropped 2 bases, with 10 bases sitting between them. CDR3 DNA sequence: TGTGCCAGCAGTCCCGACAGAACCTACAATGAGCAGTTCTTC. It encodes CASSPDRTYNEQFF.

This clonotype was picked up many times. CDR3 loop: CAISESDNPNDYGYTF. The CDR3 DNA follows: TGTGCCATCAGTGAGTCGGACAATCCAAACGACTATGGCTACACCTTC. This rearrangement joins TRBV10-3 to TRBJ1-2, with D tentatively TRBD1 (5 bases). There are 16 residues in the CDR3. CDR1 and CDR2 from the germline V gene are ENHRY and SYGVKD. Trimming stripped 0 bases from V and 3 bases from J, with 14 bases between.

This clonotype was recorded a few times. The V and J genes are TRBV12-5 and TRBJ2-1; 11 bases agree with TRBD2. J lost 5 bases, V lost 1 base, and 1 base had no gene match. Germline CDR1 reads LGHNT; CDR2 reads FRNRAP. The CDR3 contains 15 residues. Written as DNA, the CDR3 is TGTGCTAGTGGTTTGGGACTAGCGGGACACAATGAGCAGTTCTTC. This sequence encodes CASGLGLAGHNEQFF.

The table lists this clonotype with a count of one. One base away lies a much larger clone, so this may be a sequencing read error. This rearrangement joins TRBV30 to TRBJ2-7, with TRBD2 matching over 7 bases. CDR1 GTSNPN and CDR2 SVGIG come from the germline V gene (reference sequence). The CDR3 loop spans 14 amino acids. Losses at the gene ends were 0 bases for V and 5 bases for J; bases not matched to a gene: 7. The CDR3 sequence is CAWSVLARMHEQYF. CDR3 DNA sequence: TGTGCCTGGAGTGTACTAGCGAGAATGCACGAGCAGTACTTC.

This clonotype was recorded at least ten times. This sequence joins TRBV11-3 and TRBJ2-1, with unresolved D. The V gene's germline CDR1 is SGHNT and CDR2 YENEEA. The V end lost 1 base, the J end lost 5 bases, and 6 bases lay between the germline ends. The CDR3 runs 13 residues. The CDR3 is CASSLAQNNEQFF. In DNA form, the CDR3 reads TGTGCCAGCAGCTTAGCCCAGAACAATGAGCAGTTCTTC.

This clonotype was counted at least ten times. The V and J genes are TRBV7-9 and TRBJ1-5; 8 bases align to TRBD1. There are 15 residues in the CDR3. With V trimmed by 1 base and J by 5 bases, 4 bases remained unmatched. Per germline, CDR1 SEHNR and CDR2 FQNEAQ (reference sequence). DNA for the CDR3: TGTGCCAGCAGCTTAGGACAGGGGAATCATCAGCCCCAGCATTTT. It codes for CASSLGQGNHQPQHF.

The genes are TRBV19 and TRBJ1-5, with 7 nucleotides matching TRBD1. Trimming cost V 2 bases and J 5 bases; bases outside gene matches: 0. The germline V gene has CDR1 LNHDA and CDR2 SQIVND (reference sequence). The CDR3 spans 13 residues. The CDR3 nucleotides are TGTGCCAGTAGTATAACAGGGGATCAGCCCCAGCATTTT. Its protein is CASSITGDQPQHF.

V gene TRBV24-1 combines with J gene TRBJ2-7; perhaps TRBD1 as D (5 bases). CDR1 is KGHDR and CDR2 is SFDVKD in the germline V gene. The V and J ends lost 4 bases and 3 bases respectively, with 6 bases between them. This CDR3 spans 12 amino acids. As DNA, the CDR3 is TGTGCCACCAGTGACGACAGCTACGAGCAGTACTTC. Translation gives CATSDDSYEQYF.

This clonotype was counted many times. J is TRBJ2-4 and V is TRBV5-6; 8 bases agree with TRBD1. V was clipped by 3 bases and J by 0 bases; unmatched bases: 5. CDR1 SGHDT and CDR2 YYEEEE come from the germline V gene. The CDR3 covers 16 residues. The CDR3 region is CASSYRQGLAKNIQYF. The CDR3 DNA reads TGTGCCAGCAGCTATCGACAGGGGTTAGCCAAAAACATTCAGTACTTC. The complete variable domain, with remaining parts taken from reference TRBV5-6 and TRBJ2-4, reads DAGVTQSPTHLIKTRGQQVTLRCSPKSGHDTVSWYQQALGQGPQFIFQYYEEEERQRGNFPDRFSGHQFPNYSSELNVNALLLGDSALYLCASSYRQGLAKNIQYFGAGTRLSVL.

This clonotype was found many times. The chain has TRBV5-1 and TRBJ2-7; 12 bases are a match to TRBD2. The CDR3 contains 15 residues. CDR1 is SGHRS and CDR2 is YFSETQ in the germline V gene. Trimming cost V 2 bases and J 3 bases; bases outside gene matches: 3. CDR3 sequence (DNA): TGCGCCAGCAGCTTAACTAGCGGGAGGATCTACGAGCAGTACTTC. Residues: CASSLTSGRIYEQYF.

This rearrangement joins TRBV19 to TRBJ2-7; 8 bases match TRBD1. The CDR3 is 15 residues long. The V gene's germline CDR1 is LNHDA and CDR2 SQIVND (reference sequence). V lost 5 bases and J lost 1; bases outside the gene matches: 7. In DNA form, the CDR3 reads TGTGCCAGTAGTGTCGGACAGGGCTTATCCTACGAGCAGTACTTC. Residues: CASSVGQGLSYEQYF.

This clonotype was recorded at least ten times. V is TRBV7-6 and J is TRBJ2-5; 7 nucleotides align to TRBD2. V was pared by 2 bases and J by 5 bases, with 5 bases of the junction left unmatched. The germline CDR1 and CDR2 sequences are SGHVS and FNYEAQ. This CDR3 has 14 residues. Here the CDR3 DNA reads TGTGCCAGCAGCTTAAATGGGGAGGGGGAGACCCAGTACTTC. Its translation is CASSLNGEGETQYF.

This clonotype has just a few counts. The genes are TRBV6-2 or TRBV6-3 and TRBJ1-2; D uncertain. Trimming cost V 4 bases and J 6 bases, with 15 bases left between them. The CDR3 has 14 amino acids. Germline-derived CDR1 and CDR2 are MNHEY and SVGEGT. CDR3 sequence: CASSLPRTGNGYTF. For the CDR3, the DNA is TGTGCCAGCAGTTTACCCCGAACTGGAAATGGCTACACCTTC.

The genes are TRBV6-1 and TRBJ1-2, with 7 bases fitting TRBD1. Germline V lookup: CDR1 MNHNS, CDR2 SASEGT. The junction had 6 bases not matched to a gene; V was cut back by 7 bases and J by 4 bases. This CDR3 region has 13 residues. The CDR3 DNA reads TGTGCCAGCATAAGGGGGCTGGGCTATGGCTACACCTTC. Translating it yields CASIRGLGYGYTF.

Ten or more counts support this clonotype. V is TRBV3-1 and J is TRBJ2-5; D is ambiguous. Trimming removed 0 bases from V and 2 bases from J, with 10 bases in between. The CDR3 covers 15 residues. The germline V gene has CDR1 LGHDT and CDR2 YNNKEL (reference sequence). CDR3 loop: CASSQEDLWQETQYF. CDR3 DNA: TGTGCCAGCAGCCAAGAAGATCTGTGGCAAGAGACCCAGTACTTC.

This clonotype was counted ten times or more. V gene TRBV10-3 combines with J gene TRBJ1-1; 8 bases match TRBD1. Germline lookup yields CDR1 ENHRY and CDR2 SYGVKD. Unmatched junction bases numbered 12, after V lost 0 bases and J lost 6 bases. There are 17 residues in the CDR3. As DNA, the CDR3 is TGTGCCATCAGTGAGTCGTCCGGGACAGGACGTGTGGCTGAAGCTTTCTTT. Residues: CAISESSGTGRVAEAFF.

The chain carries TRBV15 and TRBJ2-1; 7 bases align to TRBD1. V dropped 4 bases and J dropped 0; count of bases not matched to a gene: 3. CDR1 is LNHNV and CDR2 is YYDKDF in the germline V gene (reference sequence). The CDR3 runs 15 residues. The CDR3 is CATSKNRGSYNEQFF. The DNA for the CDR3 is TGTGCCACCAGCAAAAACAGGGGCTCCTACAATGAGCAGTTCTTC.

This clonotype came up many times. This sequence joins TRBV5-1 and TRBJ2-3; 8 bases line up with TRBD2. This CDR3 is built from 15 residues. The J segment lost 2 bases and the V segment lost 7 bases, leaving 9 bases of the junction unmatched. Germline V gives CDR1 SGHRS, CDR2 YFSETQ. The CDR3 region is CASGLTSGPTDTQYF. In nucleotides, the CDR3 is TGCGCCAGCGGGCTCACTAGCGGACCCACAGATACGCAGTATTTT. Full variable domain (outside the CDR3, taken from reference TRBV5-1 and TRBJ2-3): KAGVTQTPRYLIKTRGQQVTLSCSPISGHRSVSWYQQTPGQGLQFLFEYFSETQRNKGNFPGRFSGRQFSNSRSEMNVSTLELGDSALYLCASGLTSGPTDTQYFGPGTRLTVL.

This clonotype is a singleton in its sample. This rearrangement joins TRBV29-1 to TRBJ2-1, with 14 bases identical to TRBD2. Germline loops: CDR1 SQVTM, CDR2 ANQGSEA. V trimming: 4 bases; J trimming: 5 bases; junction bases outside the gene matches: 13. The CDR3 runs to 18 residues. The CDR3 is CSVVGGLAGGSYNNEQFF. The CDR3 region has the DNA TGCAGCGTTGTCGGCGGACTAGCGGGAGGAAGTTACAACAATGAGCAGTTCTTC.

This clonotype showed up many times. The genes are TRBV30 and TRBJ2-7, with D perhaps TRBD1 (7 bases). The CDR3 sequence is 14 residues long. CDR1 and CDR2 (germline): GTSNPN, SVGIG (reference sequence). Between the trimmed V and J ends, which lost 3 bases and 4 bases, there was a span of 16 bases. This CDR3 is CAWRNEGAGYEQYF. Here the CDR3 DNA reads TGTGCCTGGAGAAACGAGGGGGCGGGATACGAGCAGTACTTC.